This T cell receptor (beta chain) was recorded in a study of cytomegalovirus exposure and HLA in healthy donors. In the study overall: The same platform was used for the 110 or so validation repertoires and the approximately 670 first-cohort repertoires, a later analysis reported.

On this clone: Its target is unknown.

Study observations and caveats: The study labeled fewer than 200 TCR beta chains cytomegalovirus-associated. According to a later analysis, TCR clusters from the first cohort tended to co-occur in the roughly 110 validation repertoires.

The assay was immunoSEQ multiplex PCR, and TCRdb's table has in-frame clones only and misses some. The sample comprises about 200,000 clones, over 80% of which are singletons, and around 5.4% rests with the top ten. Sequencing was carried out using PBMCs. The source is a woman aged 18-29 years in good health and CMV-seronegative.

As DNA, the CDR3 is TGTGCCAGCAGCTTAGGGCTAGCGGGGGGGAGAGGGTACAATGAGCAGTTCTTC. This sequence encodes CASSLGLAGGRGYNEQFF. The gene calls are TRBV13 and TRBJ2-1, with 12 positions matching TRBD2. This CDR3 is 18 amino acids long. The V gene's germline CDR1 is PRHDT and CDR2 FYEKMQ (reference sequence). After removal of 0 bases from V and 4 bases from J, the junction contained 7 bases not matched to a gene.